Ten or more counts support the clone carrying this T cell receptor beta chain. CDR1 and CDR2 (germline): SEHNR, FQNEAQ (reference sequence). J lost 0 bases, V lost 5 bases, and 8 bases had no gene match. The CDR3 extends over 17 amino acids. The sample is drawn from a study of T cell repertoires in cytomegalovirus infection. TCRdb re-called the reads through MiXCR, storing one row per CDR3 protein. This sample has roughly 640,000 distinct CDR3 sequences, with 20% to 25% found just once. The chain employs TRBV7-9 and TRBJ2-2, with 8 bases identical to TRBD2. The sequence was obtained from a human donor in good health (CMV status not recorded). Some clones in this sample may be carry-over from other donors' samples. Sequencing was performed on CD8+ T cells from PBMCs. The CDR3 DNA is TGTGCCAGCAGCCTCCCCCTAGCGGGCACGAACACCGGGGAGCTGTTTTTT. Protein sequence: CASSLPLAGTNTGELFF. Supplemented by reference TRBV7-9 and TRBJ2-2, the full variable domain reads DTGVSQNPRHKITKRGQNVTFRCDPISEHNRLYWYRQTLGQGPEFLTYFQNEAQLEKSRLLSDRFSAERPKGSFSTLEIQRTEQGDSAMYLCASSLPLAGTNTGELFFGEGSRLTVL.